Included here is one T cell receptor beta chain sequence, with context. It lacks a known antigen. No base quality values were provided; no much bigger clone lies one nucleotide off. V loses 4 bases at its end and J loses 0 bases; junction bases beyond the gene matches: 7. CDR1 and CDR2, looked up from the germline V gene (reference sequence), are SGHKS and YYEKEE. The CDR3, from cysteine to phenylalanine, totals 16 residues. Just the 48-base CDR3 DNA is kept, in frame starting at base 1. For commercial TCRB immunosequencing, around 0.5 micrograms of biopsy DNA were submitted for each sample. Adaptive Biotechnology amplified the CDR3 regions from genomic DNA with a two-step multiplex PCR designed to control amplification bias. In the first PCR, primers covered every V and J gene segment, and in the second PCR, barcodes and Illumina adapters were added. CDR3 libraries were sequenced on an Illumina instrument. Per the original workflow: Analysis combined the vendor-provided pipelines with custom analysis of raw data in R/Bioconductor under R version 3.3.0. Clonality, ranging from 0 to 1, was calculated as the inverse of the normalised Shannon entropy of all productive clones. High-frequency clones were defined as the share of the repertoire occupied by the top 100 clones, with only clones passing a 95% confidence test being retained. Repertoire diversity was measured with the Simpson index, and overlap between samples was measured with the Morisita-Horn index. As stored in TCRdb, this immuneACCESS dataset retains in-frame rearrangements with V and J assigned. A fraction of the clones does not appear; measured against another copy, unresolved V genes explain less than half of the discrepancy, and the remainder lacks a known reason. V and J calls and clone size are given by that table; D and trimming were obtained from the DNA. Here the sample has over 6,500 clones; approximately 82% occur a single time. The ten biggest clones cover less than 9.5% of the sample.

This specimen comes from a study of T cell repertoires in ileal Crohn's disease (dated by TCRdb to about 2019). In the study overall: At the time of surgery, roughly a third of patients were active smokers, and the median duration of disease was 7.9 years. Postoperative therapy was given to about half of the patients, with thiopurines administered to under 12 patients and anti-TNF agents administered to 18 patients. Running in parallel with the study was a multicentre cohort set up to find predictors of early endoscopic recurrence following ileocolonic resection. A total of around 150 mucosal samples from roughly 50 patients were sequenced, with samples obtained at several locations on the surgical specimen and at postoperative endoscopy. Endoscopic postoperative recurrence was defined as a Rutgeerts score above i0. TCR repertoire analysis was performed in approximately 52 Crohn's disease patients drawn from a prospective multicentre cohort. Every patient underwent surgery because of a complication, which was stricturing disease in around 60% and penetrating disease in approximately 40%.

Eligible patients were adults with ileal or ileocolonic Crohn's disease who had an indication for ileocolonic resection. Whole ileal mucosal biopsies were stored frozen at -80°C before DNA extraction. Genomic DNA was isolated from frozen whole biopsies using a TRizol-based method, and the DNA was quantified with a NanoDrop 2000 spectrophotometer. What the research found in general, with its limitations: Higher high-frequency clone percentages at surgery were associated with endoscopic recurrence; all patients with clonality above 26.8% (18/57) had recurrence. Compared with CD4 T cells, sorted CD8 T cells contained more high-frequency clones, which suggests that the mucosal expansions were mostly CD8. Only a subgroup of patients, of unstated size, had mucosal CD4 and CD8 T cells sorted and sequenced. A significantly higher proportion of clonal expansions was observed in active smokers at surgery than in non-smokers (approximately 28% vs 17%, p=0.02).

The sample was ileal tissue. The origin of this receptor is an adult with Crohn's disease. The sequence joins TRBV5-5 to TRBJ1-3; TRBD1 matches 7 bases in the middle. CDR3 protein: CASSPRGASSGNTIYF. In nucleotides, the sequence is TGTGCCAGCAGCCCCAGGGGGGCCTCCTCTGGAAACACCATATATTTT.